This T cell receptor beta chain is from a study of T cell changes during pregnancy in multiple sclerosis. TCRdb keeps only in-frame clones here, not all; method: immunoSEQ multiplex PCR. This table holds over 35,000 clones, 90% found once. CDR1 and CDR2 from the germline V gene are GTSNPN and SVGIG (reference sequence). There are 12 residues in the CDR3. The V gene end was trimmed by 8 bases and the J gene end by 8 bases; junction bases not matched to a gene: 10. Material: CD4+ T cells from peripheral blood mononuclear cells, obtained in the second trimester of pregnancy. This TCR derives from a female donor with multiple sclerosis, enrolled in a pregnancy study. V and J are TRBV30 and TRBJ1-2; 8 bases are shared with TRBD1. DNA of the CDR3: TGTGCCGTACAGGGGGAATTAGGCGGCTACACCTTC. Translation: CAVQGELGGYTF.